The entry below describes one TCR beta chain. The antigen is not known. The data stem from a study of siplizumab effects on memory and regulatory T cells. CDR3 length: 15 amino acids. The germline gives CDR1 MNHNY, CDR2 SVGAGI (reference sequence). The V gene end was trimmed by 4 bases and the J gene end by 8 bases; junction bases not matched to a gene: 6. General study findings and limits: The authors did not confirm suppressive function in proliferating Tregs from siplizumab cultures.

Using immunoSEQ multiplex PCR, the repertoire was profiled, and TCRdb retains in-frame clones only, with some absent. This table holds 75,000 to 95,000 clones, 80% to 90% found once. This TCR was sampled from a human donor in good health. Material for sequencing was CD4+ T cells sorted from blood. This rearrangement joins TRBV6-6 to TRBJ2-1; 12 nucleotides align to TRBD1. In nucleotides, the CDR3 is TGTGCCAGCAGTTGGCCGGGACAGGGGGCGTATGAGCAGTTCTTC. Its translation is CASSWPGQGAYEQFF.